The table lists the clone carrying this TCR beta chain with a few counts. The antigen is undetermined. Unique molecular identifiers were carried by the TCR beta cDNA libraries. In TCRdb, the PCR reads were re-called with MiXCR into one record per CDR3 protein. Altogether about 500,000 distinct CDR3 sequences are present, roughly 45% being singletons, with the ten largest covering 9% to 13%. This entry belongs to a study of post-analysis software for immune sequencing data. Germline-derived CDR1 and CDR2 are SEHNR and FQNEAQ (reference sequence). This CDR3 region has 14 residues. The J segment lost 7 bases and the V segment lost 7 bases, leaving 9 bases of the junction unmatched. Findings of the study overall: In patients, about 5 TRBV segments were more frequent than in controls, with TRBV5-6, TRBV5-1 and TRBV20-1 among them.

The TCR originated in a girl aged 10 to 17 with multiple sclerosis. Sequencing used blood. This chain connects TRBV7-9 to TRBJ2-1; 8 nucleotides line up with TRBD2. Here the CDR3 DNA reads TGTGCCAGCACCCCCGGGGGGGATGCGAATGAGCAGTTCTTC. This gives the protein CASTPGGDANEQFF.